Presented here are 27 T cell receptor beta chains from one specimen sequenced in a study of OX40 agonist ivuxolimab in advanced cancers. Profiled with immunoSEQ multiplex PCR; TCRdb holds only in-frame clones, not every one. This sample has 55,000 to 70,000 clones; about 82% occur once, and the top ten carry over 2%. The source was CD4+ or CD8+ T cells sorted from blood, collected in a trial of the OX40 agonist ivuxolimab. These receptors came from an adult with an advanced solid tumor such as melanoma, head and neck, liver or kidney cancer.

The genes are TRBV19 and TRBJ1-1; the D gene is possibly TRBD1 (5 bases). V lost 5 bases and J lost 5, with 15 bases in between. The CDR3 is 14 amino acids. Germline loops: CDR1 LNHDA, CDR2 SQIVND (reference sequence). The CDR3 region is CASSHPGRGTEAFF. CDR3 DNA: TGTGCCAGTAGTCATCCCGGACGGGGGACTGAAGCTTTCTTT.

The rearrangement uses TRBV7-2 and TRBJ2-2, with 7 bases fitting TRBD1. Per the germline V gene, CDR1 is SGHTA and CDR2 is FQGNSA. The CDR3 consists of 17 residues. V lost 5 bases to trimming and J lost 1 base; unmatched junction nucleotides: 10. CDR3 nucleotides: TGTGCCAGCAGCCAGAGTCCGGGACAGAAGAACACCGGGGAGCTGTTTTTT. It is translated as CASSQSPGQKNTGELFF.

The rearrangement uses TRBV5-1 and TRBJ1-2; tentatively, D is TRBD1 (6 bases). V lost 4 bases and J lost 5, with 18 bases in between. The CDR3 is 15 amino acids. The germline V gene encodes CDR1 SGHRS and CDR2 YFSETQ. CDR3 coding DNA: TGCGCCAGCAGCCCTGACGCTGACAGGCCGTATGGCTACACCTTC. Translating gives CASSPDADRPYGYTF.

The chain links TRBV6-1 to TRBJ2-7, with D possibly matching TRBD2 (6 bases). The CDR3 contains 16 residues. V lost 3 bases, J lost 6 bases, and 21 bases lay in between. The germline V gene has CDR1 MNHNS and CDR2 SASEGT. CDR3 nucleotide sequence: TGTGCCAGCAGTGATCAACATGGAGCGGGTATTGCCGAGCAGTACTTC. Its translation: CASSDQHGAGIAEQYF.

The rearrangement uses TRBV28 and TRBJ1-1; maybe TRBD1 (5 bases). Germline lookup yields CDR1 MDHEN and CDR2 SYDVKM. The ends were cut back, 7 bases at V and 1 base at J, with 19 bases in the middle. The CDR3 covers 16 residues. DNA of the CDR3: TGTGCCAGCAACCCCGGAGGGGACGGAGGGAACACTGAAGCTTTCTTT. Protein sequence: CASNPGGDGGNTEAFF.

The chain has TRBV6-1 and TRBJ2-7, with D maybe TRBD1 (5 bases). This CDR3 is built from 15 residues. The V gene's germline CDR1 is MNHNS and CDR2 SASEGT. V was trimmed by 3 bases and J by 5 bases, leaving 17 bases between them. Here the CDR3 DNA reads TGTGCCAGCAGTGATTTGTCGGCAGGGTGGAACGAGCAGTACTTC. As protein: CASSDLSAGWNEQYF.

The genes are TRBV5-4 and TRBJ2-6, with D tentatively TRBD2 (5 bases). Germline loops: CDR1 SGHNT, CDR2 YYREEE (reference sequence). Trimming took 4 bases from V and 2 from J, leaving 13 bases between them. This CDR3 region has 16 residues. The CDR3: CASSLQRGAGANVLTF. CDR3 bases: TGTGCCAGCAGCCTGCAACGGGGAGCTGGGGCCAACGTCCTGACTTTC.

This clone was counted a few times. The CDR3 protein is CSCGTGGLAEAFF. CDR3 nucleotide sequence: TGCAGCTGCGGGACAGGGGGCCTCGCTGAAGCTTTCTTT. This sequence joins TRBV29-1 and TRBJ1-1; 12 nucleotides agree with TRBD1. Germline V gene lookup returns CDR1 SQVTM and CDR2 ANQGSEA. This CDR3 is 13 amino acids long. Losses at the gene ends were 8 bases for V and 6 bases for J; bases not matched to a gene: 7.

J is TRBJ1-2 and V is TRBV29-1; 7 nucleotides match TRBD1. CDR1 is SQVTM and CDR2 is ANQGSEA in the germline V gene. The junction had 2 bases not matched to a gene; V was cut back by 4 bases and J by 3 bases. CDR3 length: 12 residues. The DNA for the CDR3 is TGCAGCGTTGGACAGGGCCACTATGGCTACACCTTC. Translating it yields CSVGQGHYGYTF.

The genes are TRBV2 and TRBJ1-1; D might be TRBD1 (6 bases). In germline, CDR1 is SNHLY, CDR2 FYNNEI. The CDR3 consists of 14 residues. V was clipped by 7 bases and J by 1 base, with 13 bases between them. The CDR3 loop reads CASNPQGQNTEAFF. The CDR3 bases are TGTGCCAGCAACCCGCAGGGACAGAACACTGAAGCTTTCTTT.

CDR3 DNA: TGCGCCAGCAGCTTCCCTAGCGGGGGAAATGAGCAGTTCTTC. Translated, it gives CASSFPSGGNEQFF. This chain links TRBV5-1 with TRBJ2-1; 10 nucleotides align to TRBD2. With V trimmed by 2 bases and J by 7 bases, 3 bases remained unmatched. The CDR3 runs 14 residues. Germline loops: CDR1 SGHRS, CDR2 YFSETQ.

V usage is TRBV7-6 and J usage is TRBJ2-2; no clear D. Germline V lookup: CDR1 SGHVS, CDR2 FNYEAQ. This CDR3 contains 14 residues. V lost 3 bases to trimming and J lost 2 bases, with 7 bases between them. The DNA for the CDR3 is TGTGCCAGCAGCTTGGGGTCAAACACCGGGGAGCTGTTTTTT. As protein: CASSLGSNTGELFF.

V gene TRBV28 combines with J gene TRBJ1-2; 10 bases agree with TRBD1. CDR3 length equals 15 residues. Germline CDR1 reads MDHEN; CDR2 reads SYDVKM. V shed 4 bases, J shed 2 bases, and the junction held 4 bases outside the gene matches. CDR3 sequence (DNA): TGTGCCAGCAGTTCCCCGACAGGGGGCAACTATGGCTACACCTTC. It is translated as CASSSPTGGNYGYTF.

The chain carries TRBV9 and TRBJ2-7; 7 bases line up with TRBD1. The CDR3 covers 15 residues. V lost 3 bases and J lost 5; bases outside the gene matches: 11. CDR1 and CDR2 (germline): SGDLS, YYNGEE. The CDR3 loop is CASSGDDRDWNEQYF. The CDR3 region has the DNA TGTGCCAGCAGCGGCGACGACAGGGATTGGAACGAGCAGTACTTC.

The chain carries TRBV14 and TRBJ1-1; maybe TRBD1 (6 bases). The CDR3 extends over 16 amino acids. Trimming stripped 1 base from V and 1 base from J, with 13 bases between. Germline lookup yields CDR1 SGHDN and CDR2 FVKESK. CDR3 region: CASSQVGGQSNTEAFF. The CDR3 nucleotides read TGTGCCAGCAGCCAAGTGGGAGGACAGTCGAACACTGAAGCTTTCTTT.

This clone appeared a few times. The CDR3 coding sequence is TGTGCCAGCAGCCCCCTGATGGGTGAGGATTCACCCCTCCACTTT. Amino acids: CASSPLMGEDSPLHF. The chain recombines TRBV7-9 with TRBJ1-6; no definite D call. The ends were cut back, 5 bases at V and 8 bases at J, with 16 bases in the middle. This CDR3 spans 15 amino acids. Germline lookup yields CDR1 SEHNR and CDR2 FQNEAQ (reference sequence).

V usage is TRBV19 and J usage is TRBJ2-5; D uncertain. V gave up 2 bases and J gave up 0 bases, with 4 bases separating them. The germline V gene has CDR1 LNHDA and CDR2 SQIVND (reference sequence). The CDR3 has 13 residues. The CDR3 here is CASSIIHQETQYF. The CDR3 nucleotides are TGTGCCAGTAGTATAATTCACCAAGAGACCCAGTACTTC.

The rearrangement joins TRBV10-2 to TRBJ1-2; D gene ambiguous. Trimming removed 2 bases at V and 5 bases at J, with 9 bases between. Germline values: CDR1 WSHSY, CDR2 SAAADI. The CDR3 runs 13 residues. In DNA form, the CDR3 reads TGCGCCAGCAGTGAGCTGGCTGAGTATGGCTACACCTTC. Residues: CASSELAEYGYTF.

The rearrangement joins TRBV10-3 to TRBJ2-7; 10 bases agree with TRBD1. The V and J ends lost 10 bases and 4 bases, in that order; junction bases with no gene match: 10. Germline-derived CDR1 and CDR2 are ENHRY and SYGVKD. This CDR3 contains 14 residues. For the CDR3, the DNA is TGTGCCACCGTAGCGGGACAGGGGTCATACGAGCAGTACTTC. Translating gives CATVAGQGSYEQYF.

The chain employs TRBV6-1 and TRBJ2-7, with D perhaps matching TRBD1 (5 bases). V lost 10 bases and J 4 bases, leaving 17 bases between the germline ends. Germline V CDR1 and CDR2: MNHNS, SASEGT. This CDR3 is built from 13 residues. The CDR3 nucleotides read TGTGCCACCAGCCTTAGGGGCCCTTACGAGCAGTACTTC. Translation gives CATSLRGPYEQYF.

V is TRBV2 and J is TRBJ2-7, with 8 bases fitting TRBD1. Unmatched junction bases numbered 3, after V lost 2 bases and J lost 0 bases. The CDR3 extends over 15 amino acids. Germline V CDR1 and CDR2: SNHLY, FYNNEI. For the CDR3, the DNA is TGTGCCAGCAGTGAACGGGACAGGAGCTCCTACGAGCAGTACTTC. Residues: CASSERDRSSYEQYF.

The chain has TRBV6-5 and TRBJ2-7; D gene unclear. With 0 bases removed from V and 6 bases from J, the gap between germline ends came to 12 bases. This CDR3 is 14 amino acids long. Germline lookup yields CDR1 MNHEY and CDR2 SVGAGI. In DNA, the CDR3 is TGTGCCAGCAGTTACTCGTACCGGCAGTTCGAGCAGTACTTC. Amino acids: CASSYSYRQFEQYF.

This clone was observed a single time. The CDR3 loop reads CASSASGGVYEQYF. In nucleotides, the CDR3 is TGTGCCAGCAGCGCTAGCGGGGGGGTCTACGAGCAGTACTTC. V usage is TRBV7-2 and J usage is TRBJ2-7; 12 bases line up with TRBD2. Germline CDR1 reads SGHTA; CDR2 reads FQGNSA. V was clipped by 5 bases and J by 3 bases; unmatched bases: 2. There are 14 residues in the CDR3.

This clone was seen more than once but under ten times. CDR3: CAWSVGGLNQPQHF. Written as DNA, the CDR3 is TGTGCCTGGAGTGTAGGGGGCCTCAATCAGCCCCAGCATTTT. This chain connects TRBV30 to TRBJ1-5, with 7 bases fitting TRBD1. J was trimmed by 3 bases and V by 0 bases; bases with no gene match: 2. CDR3 size: 14 residues. Per the germline V gene, CDR1 is GTSNPN and CDR2 is SVGIG (reference sequence). Together with reference TRBV30 and TRBJ1-5, the CDR3 gives the full variable domain: SQTIHQWPATLVQPVGSPLSLECTVEGTSNPNLYWYRQAAGRGLQLLFYSVGIGQISSEVPQNLSASRPQDRQFILSSKKLLLSDSGFYLCAWSVGGLNQPQHFGDGTRLSIL.

The rearrangement links TRBV14 to TRBJ2-1; D is ambiguous. V shed 0 bases and J shed 6 bases, with 9 bases lying between them. The CDR3 has 14 residues. Germline assignment: CDR1 SGHDN and CDR2 FVKESK. CDR3 sequence reads: CASSQDVATNEQFF. CDR3 coding DNA: TGTGCCAGCAGCCAAGATGTGGCCACCAATGAGCAGTTCTTC.

The V call is TRBV19, the J call TRBJ1-2; possibly TRBD1 for D (5 bases). Per germline, CDR1 LNHDA and CDR2 SQIVND (reference sequence). The CDR3 is 12 amino acids. Trimming left V 7 bases short and J 4 bases short, with 10 bases between. This CDR3 reads CASNPGIYGYTF. CDR3 in DNA: TGTGCCAGTAACCCAGGGATCTATGGCTACACCTTC.

This clone was detected only a few times. The CDR3 DNA follows: TGTGCCAGCAGCCCCTACCGACTAGCGGGGGCCTACGAGCAGTACTTC. This sequence encodes CASSPYRLAGAYEQYF. This chain joins TRBV7-8 and TRBJ2-7, with 12 nucleotides matching TRBD2. This CDR3 contains 16 residues. Germline CDR1 SGHVS, CDR2 FQNEAQ. Trimming removed 5 bases from V and 2 bases from J; junction bases left unmatched: 7.